Reported below is one T cell receptor beta chain. The target antigen is unknown. These data are taken from a study of T-cell memory formation after mild COVID-19. Study information: TCR clustering was largely donor specific.

Broader study findings: Certain responding clones were present in pre-infection memory, suggesting participation of cross-reactive memory. Contracting CD8+ clones were enriched in EMRA, CD4+ mainly in CM and EM.

TCRdb reprocessed the 5' RACE reads with MiXCR, giving one entry per CDR3 protein. This repertoire shows 110,000 to 150,000 distinct CDR3 sequences, almost 25% found once; its top ten account for around 22%. The specimen was PBMCs or a T cell subset sorted from them (not recorded which). This receptor was identified in an adult woman who had mild COVID-19 (a few samples of this study predate the infection). Cell type and time point are not known.

CDR3 amino acids: CASSFGAFPNSYNEQFF. The CDR3 coding sequence is TGTGCCAGCAGCTTCGGGGCTTTTCCCAACTCCTACAATGAGCAGTTCTTC. V usage is TRBV5-5 and J usage is TRBJ2-1; D may correspond to TRBD1 or TRBD2 (5 bases each). V was pared by 2 bases and J by 0 bases, with 15 bases between. The CDR3 covers 17 residues. Germline V gene sequence: CDR1 SGHKS, CDR2 YYEKEE (reference sequence).